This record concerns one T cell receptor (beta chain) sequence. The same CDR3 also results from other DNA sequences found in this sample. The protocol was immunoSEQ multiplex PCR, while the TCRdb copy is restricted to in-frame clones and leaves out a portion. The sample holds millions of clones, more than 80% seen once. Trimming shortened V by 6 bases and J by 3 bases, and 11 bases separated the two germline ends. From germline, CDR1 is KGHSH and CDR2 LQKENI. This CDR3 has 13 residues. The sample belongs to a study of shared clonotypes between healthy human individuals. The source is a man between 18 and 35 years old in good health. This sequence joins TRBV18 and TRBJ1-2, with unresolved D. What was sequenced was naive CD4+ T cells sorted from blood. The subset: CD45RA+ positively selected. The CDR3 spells CASSPDSDYGYTF. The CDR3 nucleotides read TGTGCCAGCTCCCCGGACTCGGACTATGGCTACACCTTC.